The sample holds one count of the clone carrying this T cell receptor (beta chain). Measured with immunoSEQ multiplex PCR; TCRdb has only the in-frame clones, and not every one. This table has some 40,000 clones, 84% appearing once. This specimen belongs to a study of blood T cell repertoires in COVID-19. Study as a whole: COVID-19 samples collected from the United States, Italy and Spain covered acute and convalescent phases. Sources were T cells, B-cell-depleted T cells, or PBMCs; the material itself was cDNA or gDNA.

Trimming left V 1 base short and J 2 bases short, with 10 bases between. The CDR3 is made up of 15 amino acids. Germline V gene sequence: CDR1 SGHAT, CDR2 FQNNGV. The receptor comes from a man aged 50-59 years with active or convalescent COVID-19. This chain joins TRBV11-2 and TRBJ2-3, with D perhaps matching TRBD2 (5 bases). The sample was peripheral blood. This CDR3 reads CASSLGGHVTDTQYF. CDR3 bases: TGTGCCAGCAGCTTAGGAGGGCACGTCACAGATACGCAGTATTTT.